The TCR beta chain described here comes from a study of T cells in localized non-small cell lung cancer (dated by TCRdb to 2018 to 2020). Regarding the study in general: T cell repertoires of about 230 early-stage NSCLC patients were analyzed, with tumors being compared against uninvolved tumor-adjacent lungs. All 240 or so NSCLC patients in the cohort were treatment-naive and had localized lung tumors that were resected. A mean age of approximately 66 years was recorded for the NSCLC patients, of whom around 140 were male and around 100 were female. Study-wide conclusions, independent of this receptor: Because multi-region tumor sequencing was not done, intratumor heterogeneity could not be ruled out. Higher blood T cell density associated with longer overall survival, while higher adjacent-lung clonality associated with shorter survival. A median of 57 of the top 100 tumor clones turned up in the paired uninvolved adjacent lung, and 25 to 35 of those clones also ranked among the top 100 of that same adjacent lung. Uninvolved tumor-adjacent lung showed the highest T cell clonality, higher than tumor, which suggests more focused antigenic responses in the uninvolved tumor-adjacent lung. Because the study design was exploratory, TCR variables were selected using unadjusted p-values without false-discovery rate correction.

At diagnosis, tumor, uninvolved tumor-adjacent lung and peripheral blood were collected and then preserved as a mix of FFPE and fresh-frozen material. Blood samples were analyzed as peripheral blood mononuclear cells for TCR repertoire profiling. From the cysteine through the phenylalanine, the CDR3 covers 13 amino acids. Only CDR3 DNA is held: 39 bases, read in frame from base 1. Trimming removed 3 bases from V and 6 bases from J, leaving 11 bases between the germline ends. Looking up the germline V gene (reference sequence) yields CDR1 LNHDA and CDR2 SQIVND. The immunoSEQ Assay was used to sequence TCR beta CDR3 regions from DNA. For the original study's pipeline: T cell density was computed as TCR beta template counts normalized to usable DNA estimated by amplifying housekeeping genes. Richness was estimated with the preseqR package, extrapolating to 400,000 templates for PBMC samples and 120,000 templates for tissue samples. Clonality was taken to be one minus Pielou's evenness. Tissue-enriched TCRs were identified by differential abundance testing using productive amino-acid clonotypes, minimum total count 5 and alpha 0.1. The Jaccard Index and the Morisita Overlap Index were used to measure repertoire overlap between compartments. GLIPH grouped TCR beta CDR3s together with public tetramer-defined viral CDR3s, and a viral motif had to include at least three viral sequences and show V-gene enrichment. TCRdb re-hosts the immuneACCESS table, in-frame sequences only. Its copies lack some clones; in the studies checked, an unresolved V gene accounts for under half of them, and the cause for the rest is not known. From that table come the V and J calls and clone size; the DNA was used to work out D and trimming. This sample lists 70,000 or so clones; about 88% were detected once. The top ten clones comprise 1.3% of the sample.

This clone was found a few times. What antigen it recognizes has not been identified. Qualities for individual bases were not recorded, and no much larger clone is one base off. Recombination joined TRBV19 with TRBJ1-2, with the D gene too uncertain to name. Source: peripheral blood, taken before any cancer treatment. This TCR was recovered from an older female donor with stage I lung adenocarcinoma. The DNA is as follows: TGTGCCAGTAGTATGGGCAGTACCGATGGCTACACCTTC. The translation is CASSMGSTDGYTF.